These T cell receptor beta chains were read from a single sample in a study of blood T cell repertoires in COVID-19. Sequencing used immunoSEQ multiplex PCR; TCRdb keeps in-frame clones, though not all of them. This table holds over 85,000 clones, about 85% found once. Material for sequencing was peripheral blood. The origin of the receptors is a woman aged 80 or over with COVID-19, enrolled during active disease. Both conserved end residues are part of each CDR3. D genes are given only for firm matches. Only part of the rows carry a size: once, few, many, or a class if the clone is expanded.

>-|-|TRBJ1-1|TRBV2
TGTGCCAGCAGTCTAGGCTACACTGAAGCTTTCTTT
CASSLGYTEAFF
>-|-|TRBJ2-3|TRBV7-8
TGTGCCAGCAGCTTAACTAGATCAGATACGCAGTATTTT
CASSLTRSDTQYF
>few|TRBD2|TRBJ2-1|TRBV28
TGTGCCAGCAGTTTGGTCCGGACGCCGGGGGGGCAGTTCTTC
CASSLVRTPGGQFF
>few|-|TRBJ1-3|TRBV9
TGTGCCAGCAGCGTAGACTTTAGCTCTGGAAACACCATATATTTT
CASSVDFSSGNTIYF
>-|TRBD2|TRBJ2-1|TRBV10-3
TGTGCCATCAGACCTTCGACTAGGACTAGCGGGAGTCATCTCAATGAGCAGTTCTTC
CAIRPSTRTSGSHLNEQFF
>-|-|TRBJ2-1|TRBV3-1/TRBV3-2
TGTGCCAGCAGTCCTATTAGCGGAATTCCTTCAAGGGGCTCCTACAATGAGCAGTTCTTC
CASSPISGIPSRGSYNEQFF
>-|TRBD2|TRBJ2-4|TRBV6-1
TGTGCCAGCAGTGCCTCCCTTCCAGCGGGAATAGCCAAAAACATTCAGTACTTC
CASSASLPAGIAKNIQYF
>-|TRBD1|TRBJ1-1|TRBV27
TGTGCCAGCAGTTTATACACCGGGACAGGGAACACTGAAGCTTTCTTT
CASSLYTGTGNTEAFF
>-|TRBD1|TRBJ1-1|TRBV19
TGTGCCAGTATCGGGGGACAGGGGGTTTTTTCGAACACTGAAGCTTTCTTT
CASIGGQGVFSNTEAFF
>-|TRBD2|TRBJ2-7|TRBV27
TGTGCCAGCAGCGCGGGAGGGCCCCACGAGCAGTACTTC
CASSAGGPHEQYF
>-|TRBD1|TRBJ2-2|TRBV29-1
TGCAGCGTAAAGACAGGGGGCGGAACCGGGGAGCTGTTTTTT
CSVKTGGGTGELFF
>-|-|TRBJ2-7|TRBV28
TGTGCCAGCAGTTTATGGGGTGACAACGAGCAGTACTTC
CASSLWGDNEQYF
>-|-|TRBJ2-7|TRBV6-5
TGTGCCAGCAGTTACCAGGCCCCGGTGGCCTACGAGCAGTACTTC
CASSYQAPVAYEQYF
>-|TRBD1|TRBJ2-2|TRBV7-3
TGTGCCAGCTCCGGACAGGGGCGAGCGGGGGAGCTGTTTTTT
CASSGQGRAGELFF